The rows below give T cell receptor beta chains drawn from one sample of a study of blood T cell repertoires in COVID-19. TCRdb keeps only in-frame clones here, not all; method: immunoSEQ multiplex PCR. The sample has a few hundred thousand clones, over 75% seen once; the top ten hold 1.5% to 2%. What was sequenced was peripheral blood. The receptors were gathered from a young man who had recovered from COVID-19. The CDR3 runs from the conserved cysteine through the conserved F or W. The D gene is left open where the match is weak. Rows give clone size only sometimes, using once, few, many, or a class for an expanded clone.

j_call | v_call | d_call | clone_size | cdr3_nt | cdr3_aa
TRBJ2-5 | TRBV19 | - | - | TGTGCCAGTTCGTCCCGCGGTGAGACCCAGTACTTC | CASSSRGETQYF
TRBJ2-1 | TRBV7-2 | - | - | TGTGCCAGCAGCTCGCAGGTCGACAGCCTTAATGAGCAGTTCTTC | CASSSQVDSLNEQFF
TRBJ2-7 | TRBV29-1 | TRBD2 | - | TGCAGCGTCGAGACTCCGGGGGGGAACTACGAGCAGTACTTC | CSVETPGGNYEQYF
TRBJ2-3 | TRBV19 | - | - | TGTGCCAGTAGTATCCTCGGGTCCGGGACTGGCACAGATACGCAGTATTTT | CASSILGSGTGTDTQYF
TRBJ2-1 | TRBV3-1/TRBV3-2 | TRBD2 | - | TGTGCCAGCAGTCCTGAGCGGGGGGCGAACAATGAGCAGTTCTTC | CASSPERGANNEQFF
TRBJ1-5 | TRBV12-3/TRBV12-4 | - | - | TGTGCCAGCAGCCCGGAACAGGGACCCCAGCATTTT | CASSPEQGPQHF
TRBJ1-3 | TRBV9 | - | few | TGTGCCAGCAGCGTAGGCAGCTCTGGAAACACCATATATTTT | CASSVGSSGNTIYF
TRBJ1-5 | TRBV6-5 | TRBD1 | - | TGTGCCAGCAGTTCCCTTGGACAGGACAATCAGCCCCAGCATTTT | CASSSLGQDNQPQHF
TRBJ1-5 | TRBV13 | - | - | TGTGCCAGCAGCCCCAAGTTGTGGTCAGATAGCAATCAGCCCCAGCATTTT | CASSPKLWSDSNQPQHF
TRBJ1-5 | TRBV19 | TRBD1 | - | TGTGCCAGTAGTAGAGAATCGGGACAGGGATCATCATCCCAGCATTTT | CASSRESGQGSSSQHF
TRBJ2-3 | TRBV6-2/TRBV6-3 | TRBD2 | - | TGTGCCAGCAGTTGGCTAGCGGAGGCAGATACGCAGTATTTT | CASSWLAEADTQYF
TRBJ2-1 | TRBV5-4 | TRBD2 | - | TGTGCCAGCAGCTTGGTAGGGATAGCGGGGGCGGTTATCTTC | CASSLVGIAGAVIF
TRBJ2-2 | TRBV7-3 | TRBD1 | - | TGTGCCAGCAGCTTAATGACAGGGCGGAACGGGGAGCTGTTTTTT | CASSLMTGRNGELFF
TRBJ1-1 | TRBV5-1 | TRBD1 | - | TGCGCCAGCAGCTCCGGGACAGGAAACACTGAAGCTTTCTTT | CASSSGTGNTEAFF
TRBJ2-5 | TRBV27 | - | - | TGTGCCAGCAGTTTCAGGGGCAGGGGAGAGACCCAGTACTTC | CASSFRGRGETQYF
TRBJ1-6 | TRBV2 | TRBD1 | once | TGTGCCAGCAGTGAAGGGTATTCCGGGACAGGGTTTGATTCACCCCTCCACTTT | CASSEGYSGTGFDSPLHF
TRBJ1-2 | TRBV19 | TRBD1 | - | TGTGCCAGTAGTTCGCAGGGGGCACGGGGCTACACCTTC | CASSSQGARGYTF
TRBJ1-2 | TRBV18 | TRBD1 | - | TGTGCCAGCTCACGACAGGGGACGGGCTATGGCTACACCTTC | CASSRQGTGYGYTF
TRBJ1-2 | TRBV27 | - | - | TGTGCCAGCAGCCTACTGCGACAGGACTCTTATGGCTACACCTTC | CASSLLRQDSYGYTF
TRBJ1-4 | TRBV3-1/TRBV3-2 | - | - | TGTGCCAGCAGCCTAGGAGGAGGCGAAAAACTGTTTTTT | CASSLGGGEKLFF
TRBJ2-5 | TRBV5-4 | TRBD2 | medium-sized | TGTGCCAGCAGCATGGAGAGCGGGGGATTACAAGAGACCCAGTACTTC | CASSMESGGLQETQYF
TRBJ2-5 | TRBV11-2 | - | - | TGTGCCAGCAGCTTAGGGGGCCTGTCGGGGACCCAGTACTTC | CASSLGGLSGTQYF
TRBJ2-7 | TRBV6-2/TRBV6-3 | TRBD1 | - | TGTGCCAGCAGTTACTCTAGGGACAGGGCCTCCTACGAGCAGTACTTC | CASSYSRDRASYEQYF
TRBJ2-3 | TRBV20-1 | - | once | TGCAGTGCTAGTAGTGGAGCGGAGGCAGATACGCAGTATTTT | CSASSGAEADTQYF
TRBJ2-7 | TRBV2 | TRBD2 | few | TGTGCCAGCAGTGATCGGACTAGCAGCGGCGCCCACGAGCAGTACTTC | CASSDRTSSGAHEQYF
TRBJ2-5 | TRBV11-2 | - | - | TGTGCCAGCAGCTCAGGGGGGAGGGAGACCCAGTACTTC | CASSSGGRETQYF
TRBJ1-2 | TRBV10-1 | - | - | TGCGCCAGCCCGTATTCCCCCTATGGCTACACCTTC | CASPYSPYGYTF
TRBJ2-1 | TRBV28 | - | - | TGTGCCAGCAGTTCGTCACCTGGCGGGGATGAGCAGTTCTTC | CASSSSPGGDEQFF
TRBJ2-1 | TRBV5-4 | - | few | TGTGCCAGCAGCTTGGGCGGGGCCGGCTCCTACAATGAGCAGTTCTTC | CASSLGGAGSYNEQFF
TRBJ2-2 | TRBV19 | - | - | TGTGCCAGTAGCACCCCGGGGTACACCGGGGAGCTGTTTTTT | CASSTPGYTGELFF
TRBJ2-5 | TRBV3-1/TRBV3-2 | - | - | TGTGCCAGCGTAGGGAGGTTCCAAGAGACCCAGTACTTC | CASVGRFQETQYF
TRBJ2-4 | TRBV5-1 | - | - | TGCGCCAGCAGTCAGGGGTGGCGGAACATTCAGTACTTC | CASSQGWRNIQYF
TRBJ2-4 | TRBV5-1 | TRBD1 | - | TGCGCCAGCAGCGCGGGACAGGGGTCAAACATTCAGTACTTC | CASSAGQGSNIQYF
TRBJ1-2 | TRBV19 | - | - | TGTGCCAGCAGAGCCCGGGACAACAATCCCTTTGGCTACACCTTC | CASRARDNNPFGYTF
TRBJ2-2 | TRBV6-4 | - | - | TGTGCCAGCAGTGAGTTGGCAAACGCGAACACCGGGGAGCTGTTTTTT | CASSELANANTGELFF
TRBJ1-1 | TRBV3-1/TRBV3-2 | - | - | TGTGCCAGCAGCCAAGATTGGAACAGGGAAGCTTTCTTT | CASSQDWNREAFF
TRBJ2-3 | TRBV29-1 | TRBD2 | - | TGCAGCGTTGAGGCGGGGGGGGATACGCAGTATTTT | CSVEAGGDTQYF
TRBJ1-6 | TRBV5-1 | TRBD1 | - | TGCGCCAGCAGCCTCTGGGACAGCGAATCACCCCTCCACTTT | CASSLWDSESPLHF
TRBJ1-4 | TRBV9 | - | few | TGTGCCAGCAGCTCAGGAAGTAATGAAAAACTGTTTTTT | CASSSGSNEKLFF
TRBJ2-3 | TRBV28 | TRBD2 | - | TGTGCCAGCAGTACTAGCGGGCTCGGGGGCACGCAGTATTTT | CASSTSGLGGTQYF
TRBJ2-3 | TRBV3-1/TRBV3-2 | TRBD2 | once | TGTGCCAGCAGCCGAAAGACGGGGGGGGGCACAGATACGCAGTATTTT | CASSRKTGGGTDTQYF
TRBJ2-1 | TRBV3-1/TRBV3-2 | - | - | TGTGCCAGCAGCCAAGATTCAGGGCTCGGGAATGAGCAGTTCTTC | CASSQDSGLGNEQFF
TRBJ1-2 | TRBV25-1 | - | - | TGTGCCAGCAGTGAAGGGCGGGGGGCCTATGGCTACACCTTC | CASSEGRGAYGYTF
TRBJ1-2 | TRBV3-1/TRBV3-2 | TRBD1 | once | TGTGCCAGCAGCCAAGATACGTCAGGGGGCGGCTACACCTTC | CASSQDTSGGGYTF
TRBJ2-7 | TRBV6-4 | TRBD2 | - | TGTGCCAGCAGTGACGGGACTAGCGGCTCTCCTCAGTACTTC | CASSDGTSGSPQYF
TRBJ1-2 | TRBV2 | - | - | TGTGCCAGCAGTGAAGAAGCGCAGGGAGGCTACACCTTC | CASSEEAQGGYTF
TRBJ1-2 | TRBV9 | - | - | TGTGCCAGCAGCACGGGACTCGGGGGGTCTGGCTACACCTTC | CASSTGLGGSGYTF
TRBJ1-1 | TRBV7-9 | - | - | TGTGCCAGCAGCTACGGGAGGGGGAACACTGAAGCTTTCTTT | CASSYGRGNTEAFF
TRBJ1-1 | TRBV12-1 | - | - | TGTGCCAGCAGCTTATCGTGGAGGCTCAGGCCTTACACTGAAGCTTTCTTT | CASSLSWRLRPYTEAFF
TRBJ2-1 | TRBV5-1 | - | - | TGCGCCAGCAGCGGGCACGGGGTTTCCTACAATGAGCAGTTCTTC | CASSGHGVSYNEQFF
TRBJ1-2 | TRBV7-6 | TRBD1 | once | TGTGCCAGCAGCCCCTGGACAGGGAGGGATAGCTACACCTTC | CASSPWTGRDSYTF
TRBJ1-2 | TRBV28 | TRBD1 | few | TGTGCCAGCAGTTTAGCAGGGGGGCCCTATGGCTACACCTTC | CASSLAGGPYGYTF
TRBJ2-1 | TRBV7-3 | - | - | TGTGCCAGCAGCTTATCACGGGGAAGGTACAATGAGCAGTTCTTC | CASSLSRGRYNEQFF
TRBJ1-2 | TRBV9 | - | - | TGTGCCAGCAGCGTAGGTCACGGGGATAACTATGGCTACACCTTC | CASSVGHGDNYGYTF